This paragraph reports one TCR beta chain. Its binding antigen is unknown. No much larger clone exists at a distance of one base, and base qualities are not known. Donors were a few dozen systemically healthy Caucasian individuals from Russia aged roughly 6 to 95 years. Approximately 9.3 milliliters of peripheral blood were drawn from each donor into EDTA-treated Vacutainer tubes. Ficoll-Paque density-gradient centrifugation was used to isolate PBMCs, with at least 6.5 million per sample. Trizol reagent was used to extract total RNA from PBMCs, with at least 5 micrograms per sample. For every donor, an aliquot of PBMCs went through flow cytometry to measure the percentages of naive CD45RAhigh/CD27high T cells. The sample is drawn from a study of blood T cells in healthy people across ages (dated by TCRdb to about 2015). Broadly, across the study: In model experiments, template switching captured about one uniquely barcoded TCR beta cDNA molecule for every two T cells. The study measured age-related changes in TCR beta repertoire diversity using deep sequencing normalized with unique cDNA molecular identifiers. The donors were split into four age groups: young (average roughly 15 years), middle-aged (around 37), aged (around 67) and long-lived (roughly 86). Two additional independent replicas of 1 million unique cDNA reads from the same blood draw were analyzed for two donors (one aged 18 to 30 and one aged 80 or older). What the study reported, not specific to this receptor: A strong correlation was found between observed TCR beta diversity and the percentage of naive T cells measured by flow cytometry. Because profiling used bulk unsorted PBMCs, naive and antigen-experienced compartments could not be compared conclusively. As age increased, observed TCR beta diversity per million T cells dropped in a roughly linear way, and a significant reduction was already evident by age approximately 40. Estimates of total diversity based on one million sequenced T cells were considered lower bounds and underestimates. Donor CMV infection status was unknown, potentially confounding age-related changes in expanded clonotypes. Compared with the aged group, the long-lived group had more naive CD4+ T cells, fewer expanded clones and increased TCR diversity, a pattern suggesting age selection.

Libraries came from 5' RACE. For sequencing, an Illumina HiSeq 2500 was employed. A second PCR of roughly 7 to 11 cycles was run with a J-beta primer mix and a sample-barcoded 5' primer. Each TCR beta cDNA molecule received a unique molecular identifier from a template-switch 5' adaptor carrying 12 random nucleotides. At least 2.5 million CDR3-containing paired-end reads were obtained from each sample. All of the RNA was converted into first-strand cDNA using the Mint cDNA synthesis kit, with a TRBC-specific oligonucleotide serving as the primer. Following uracil-DNA glycosylase treatment, all cDNA underwent a first 18-cycle PCR with the universal primers M1SS and BC2_uni_R. Processing in the source paper ran as follows. For normalization, 1 million high-quality reads, each with a distinct molecular identifier, were randomly selected from each sample. Reads with shared molecular identifiers were discarded instead of being binned into consensus sequences. MiTCR, run with a Q25 quality threshold and the strictest error-elimination algorithm, handled CDR3 identification, clonotype clustering and error correction. A nonparametric unseen species model with Euler transformation was used to estimate a lower bound on total TCR beta diversity. TCRdb reanalyzed the raw reads on its own, using fastp at Q25 for trimming and MiXCR for clone calling, and kept in-frame beta chains. Each record represents a unique CDR3 protein, reported with the most common genes and DNA among its rows. The V and J calls, along with clone size, are taken from TCRdb and not from the paper's own processing. The sample yields hundreds of thousands of distinct CDR3 sequences; roughly a quarter were counted once. The top ten clones comprise 3% to 4% of the sample.

The data also belong to a second study, concerning T cells of mothers and their children. Drawing on the second study: The donors were nine systemically healthy Caucasian individuals, made up of three mothers and their six children. cDNA synthesis used all of the extracted RNA, with 1.5 ug of RNA in each 15 ul reaction. In the second PCR, the M1S primer introduced both the sample barcodes and 2-4 random nucleotides. Over 8.5 million TCR beta CDR3 reads came from each mother, compared with about 3 million reads from each child. Thymic selection shapes the output of TCR recombination in a similar way in related and unrelated pairs, and inherited differences have a minor effect. Related mother-child pairs always showed normalized repertoire overlap that was slightly higher than in unrelated mother-child pairs, though the difference was never significant. With a sensitivity of approximately 100 clones per million clonotypes, no persistent microchimeric T cell clones were detected. In the study, deep NGS was used to compare the TCR beta repertoires of mothers and children, and features distinguishing related mother-child pairs from unrelated individuals were sought. The mean age was around 42 +/- 4 years for the mothers and approximately 11 +/- 4 years for the children. After adapter ligation was performed with NEBNext reagents, the libraries were sequenced on an Illumina HiSeq 2000 with 100+100 nt paired-end reads. Mother and child libraries were prepared a month apart and sequenced in separate runs to prevent cross-contamination. Each donor had between about 500,000 and 2,300,000 distinct TCR beta clonotypes identified. Naive TCR beta clonotypes were estimated from low-frequency clonotypes matched to each donor's FACS-determined naive share, without sorting.

This TCR was sampled from a boy between 2 and 10 years old in good health. Specimen: blood.

The CDR3 region has the sequence CASGTRMAQYF. DNA sequence: TGTGCCAGCGGCACCCGGATGGCCCAGTACTTC. The chain employs TRBV6-5 and TRBJ2-5, with no D gene named confidently. Trimming takes 8 bases from V and 9 bases from J, and the germline ends sit 13 bases apart. The CDR3 sequence holds 11 residues, the cysteine and phenylalanine included. Solely the CDR3 DNA is kept, with 33 bases framed from the first base. Taken from the germline V gene, the CDR1 and CDR2 loops are MNHEY and SVGAGI.